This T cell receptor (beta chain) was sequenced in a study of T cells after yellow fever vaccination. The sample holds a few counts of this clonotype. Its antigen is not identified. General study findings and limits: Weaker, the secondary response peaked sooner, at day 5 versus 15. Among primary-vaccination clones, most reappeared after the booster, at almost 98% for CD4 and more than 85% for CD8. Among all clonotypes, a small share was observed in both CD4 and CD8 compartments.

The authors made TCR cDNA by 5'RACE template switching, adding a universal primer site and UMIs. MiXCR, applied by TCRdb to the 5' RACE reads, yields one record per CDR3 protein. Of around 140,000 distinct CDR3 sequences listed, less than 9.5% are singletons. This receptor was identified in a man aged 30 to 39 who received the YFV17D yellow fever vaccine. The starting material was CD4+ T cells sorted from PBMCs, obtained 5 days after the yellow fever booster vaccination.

The CDR3 protein is CASSLDPTQASYTQYF. CDR3 in DNA: TGTGCCAGCAGCTTAGACCCGACACAGGCGTCCTATACGCAGTATTTT. The chain is built from TRBV7-2 and TRBJ2-3, with D perhaps matching TRBD1 (5 bases). The V gene's germline CDR1 is SGHTA and CDR2 FQGNSA. V dropped 1 base and J dropped 7 bases, with 18 bases sitting between them. CDR3 length: 16 residues. Full variable domain (outside the CDR3, taken from reference TRBV7-2 and TRBJ2-3): GAGVSQSPSNKVTEKGKDVELRCDPISGHTALYWYRQSLGQGLEFLIYFQGNSAPDKSGLPSDRFSAERTGGSVSTLTIQRTQQEDSAVYLCASSLDPTQASYTQYFGPGTRLTVL.